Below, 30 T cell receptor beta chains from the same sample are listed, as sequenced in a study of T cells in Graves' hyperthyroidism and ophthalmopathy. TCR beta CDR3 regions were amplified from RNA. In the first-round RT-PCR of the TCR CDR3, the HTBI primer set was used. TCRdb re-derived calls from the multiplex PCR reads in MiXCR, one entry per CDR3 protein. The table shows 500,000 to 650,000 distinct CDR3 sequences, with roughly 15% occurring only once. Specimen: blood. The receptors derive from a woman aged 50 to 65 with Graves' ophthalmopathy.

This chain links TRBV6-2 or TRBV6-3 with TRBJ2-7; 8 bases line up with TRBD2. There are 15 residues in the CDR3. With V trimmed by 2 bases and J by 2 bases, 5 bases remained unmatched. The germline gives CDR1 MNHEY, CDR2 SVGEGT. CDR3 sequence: CASSYRRGRPYEQYF. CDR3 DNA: TGTGCCAGCAGTTACCGGCGCGGGAGGCCCTACGAGCAGTACTTC.

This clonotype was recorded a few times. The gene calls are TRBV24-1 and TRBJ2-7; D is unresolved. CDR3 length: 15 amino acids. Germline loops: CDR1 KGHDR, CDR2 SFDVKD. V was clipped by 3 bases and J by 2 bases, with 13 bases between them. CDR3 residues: CATSDPGQPTYEQYF. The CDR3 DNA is TGTGCCACCAGTGATCCCGGCCAACCTACCTACGAGCAGTACTTC.

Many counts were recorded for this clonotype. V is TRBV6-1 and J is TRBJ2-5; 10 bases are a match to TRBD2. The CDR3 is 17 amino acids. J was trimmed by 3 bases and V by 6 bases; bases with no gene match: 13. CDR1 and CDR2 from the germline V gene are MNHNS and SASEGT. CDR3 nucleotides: TGTGCCAGCAGCATATTAACCGGGACTAGCGCAAAAGAGACCCAGTACTTC. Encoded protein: CASSILTGTSAKETQYF.

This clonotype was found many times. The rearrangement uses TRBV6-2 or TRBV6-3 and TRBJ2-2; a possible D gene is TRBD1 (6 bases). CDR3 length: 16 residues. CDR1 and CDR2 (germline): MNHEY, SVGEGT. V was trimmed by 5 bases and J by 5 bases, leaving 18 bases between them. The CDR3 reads CASSDPQGLVTGELFF. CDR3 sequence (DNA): TGTGCCAGCAGTGACCCACAGGGTCTAGTTACCGGGGAGCTGTTTTTT.

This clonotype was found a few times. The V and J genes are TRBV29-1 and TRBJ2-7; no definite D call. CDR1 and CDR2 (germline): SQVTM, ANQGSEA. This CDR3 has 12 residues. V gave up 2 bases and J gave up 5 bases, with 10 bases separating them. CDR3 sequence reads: CSVERGRDEQYF. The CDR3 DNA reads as TGCAGCGTTGAACGCGGTCGTGACGAGCAGTACTTC.

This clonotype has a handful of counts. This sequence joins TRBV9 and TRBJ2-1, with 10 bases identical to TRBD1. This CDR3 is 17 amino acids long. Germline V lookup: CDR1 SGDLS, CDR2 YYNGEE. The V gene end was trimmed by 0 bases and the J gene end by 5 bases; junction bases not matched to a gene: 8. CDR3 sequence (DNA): TGTGCCAGCAGCGTAGGCCCCGGGACAGGGGTAGACAATGAGCAGTTCTTC. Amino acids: CASSVGPGTGVDNEQFF.

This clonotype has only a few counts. The CDR3 loop reads CASSIARESYQETQYF. CDR3 bases: TGTGCCAGTAGTATTGCACGGGAGTCGTATCAAGAGACCCAGTACTTC. The V gene is TRBV19, the J gene TRBJ2-5; D may be TRBD2 (6 bases). Germline CDR1 and CDR2: LNHDA and SQIVND (reference sequence). V was cut by 3 bases and J by 2 bases, with 16 bases left in between. The CDR3 spans 16 residues.

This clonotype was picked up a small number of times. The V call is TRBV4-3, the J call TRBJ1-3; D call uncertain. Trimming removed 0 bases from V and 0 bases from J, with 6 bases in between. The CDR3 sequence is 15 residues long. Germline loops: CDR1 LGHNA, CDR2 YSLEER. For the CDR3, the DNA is TGCGCCAGCAGCCAAGATCTGTACTCTGGAAACACCATATATTTT. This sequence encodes CASSQDLYSGNTIYF.

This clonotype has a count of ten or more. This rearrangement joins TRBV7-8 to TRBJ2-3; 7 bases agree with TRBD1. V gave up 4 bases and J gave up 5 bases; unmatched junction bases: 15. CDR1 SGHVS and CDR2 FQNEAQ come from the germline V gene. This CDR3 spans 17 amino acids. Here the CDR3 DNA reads TGTGCCAGCAGCTACAGGACACGCACAGGGGCCGAAGATACGCAGTATTTT. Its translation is CASSYRTRTGAEDTQYF.

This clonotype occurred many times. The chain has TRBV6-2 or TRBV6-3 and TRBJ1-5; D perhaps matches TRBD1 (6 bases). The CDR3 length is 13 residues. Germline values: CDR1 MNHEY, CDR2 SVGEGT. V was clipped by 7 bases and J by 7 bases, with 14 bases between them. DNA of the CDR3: TGTGCCAGCATCAACAGGGCTAACCAGCCCCAGCATTTT. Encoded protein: CASINRANQPQHF.

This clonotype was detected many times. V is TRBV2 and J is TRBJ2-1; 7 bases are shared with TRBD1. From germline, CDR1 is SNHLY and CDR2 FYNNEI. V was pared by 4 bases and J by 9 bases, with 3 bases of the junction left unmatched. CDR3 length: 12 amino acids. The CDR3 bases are TGTGCCAGCAGTGGACAGGGCTTTGAGCAGTTCTTC. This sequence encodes CASSGQGFEQFF.

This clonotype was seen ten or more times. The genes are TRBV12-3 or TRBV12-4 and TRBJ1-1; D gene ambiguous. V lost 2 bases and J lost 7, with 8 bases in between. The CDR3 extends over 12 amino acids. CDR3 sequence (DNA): TGTGCCAGCAGTTTAATGGGCAGTGAAGCTTTCTTT. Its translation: CASSLMGSEAFF.

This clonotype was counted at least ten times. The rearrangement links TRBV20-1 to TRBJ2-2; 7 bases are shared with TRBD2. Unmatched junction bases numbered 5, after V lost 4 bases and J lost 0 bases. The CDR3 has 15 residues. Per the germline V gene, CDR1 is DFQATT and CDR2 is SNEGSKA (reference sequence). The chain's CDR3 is CSATQAGTNTGELFF. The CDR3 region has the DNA TGCAGTGCTACCCAAGCGGGGACGAACACCGGGGAGCTGTTTTTT.

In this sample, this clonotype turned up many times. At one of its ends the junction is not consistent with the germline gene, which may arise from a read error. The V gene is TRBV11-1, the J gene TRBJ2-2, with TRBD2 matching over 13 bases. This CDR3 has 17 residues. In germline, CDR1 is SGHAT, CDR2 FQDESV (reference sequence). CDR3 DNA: TGTACCAGCAGCTTAACCGGACTAGCGGGAGTTACCGGGGAGCTGTTTTTT. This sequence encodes CTSSLTGLAGVTGELFF.

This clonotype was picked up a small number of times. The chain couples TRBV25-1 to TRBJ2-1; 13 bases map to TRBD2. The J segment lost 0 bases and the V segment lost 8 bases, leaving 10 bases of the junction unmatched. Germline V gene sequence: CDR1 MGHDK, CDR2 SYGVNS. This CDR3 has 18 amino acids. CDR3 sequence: CASRGLAGSKSSYNEQFF. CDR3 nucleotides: TGTGCCAGCCGGGGACTAGCGGGATCCAAGAGCTCCTACAATGAGCAGTTCTTC.

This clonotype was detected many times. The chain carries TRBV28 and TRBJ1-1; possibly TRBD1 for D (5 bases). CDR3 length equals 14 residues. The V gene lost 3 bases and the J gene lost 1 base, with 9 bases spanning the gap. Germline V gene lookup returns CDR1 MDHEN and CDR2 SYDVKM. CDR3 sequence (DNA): TGTGCCAGCAGTTTGGGCAGGGAGAACACTGAAGCTTTCTTT. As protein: CASSLGRENTEAFF.

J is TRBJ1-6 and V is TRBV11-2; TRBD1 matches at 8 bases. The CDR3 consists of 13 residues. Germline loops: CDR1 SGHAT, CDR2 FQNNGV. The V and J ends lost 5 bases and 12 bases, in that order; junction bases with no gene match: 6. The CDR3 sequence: CASSPDRGRPLHF. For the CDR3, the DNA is TGTGCCAGCAGCCCCGACAGGGGCAGACCCCTCCACTTT.

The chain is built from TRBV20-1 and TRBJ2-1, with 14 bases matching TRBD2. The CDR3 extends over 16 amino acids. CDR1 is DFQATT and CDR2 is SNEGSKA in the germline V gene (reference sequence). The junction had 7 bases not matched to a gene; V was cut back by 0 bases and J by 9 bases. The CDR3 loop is CSARDLGLAGGVEQFF. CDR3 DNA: TGCAGTGCTAGAGATTTAGGACTAGCGGGAGGTGTTGAGCAGTTCTTC.

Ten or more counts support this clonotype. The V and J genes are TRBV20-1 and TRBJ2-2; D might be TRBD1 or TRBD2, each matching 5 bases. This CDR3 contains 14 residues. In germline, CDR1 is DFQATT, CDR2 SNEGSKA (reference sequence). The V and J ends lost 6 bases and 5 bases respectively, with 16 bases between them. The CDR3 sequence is CSANGASSTGELFF. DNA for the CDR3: TGCAGTGCCAACGGGGCTAGCAGTACCGGGGAGCTGTTTTTT.

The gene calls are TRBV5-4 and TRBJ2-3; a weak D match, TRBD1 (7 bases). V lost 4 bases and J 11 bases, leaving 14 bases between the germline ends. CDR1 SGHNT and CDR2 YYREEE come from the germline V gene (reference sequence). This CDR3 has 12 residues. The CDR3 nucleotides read TGTGCCAGCAGCGGAGGGACAGTTAAGCAGTATTTT. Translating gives CASSGGTVKQYF.

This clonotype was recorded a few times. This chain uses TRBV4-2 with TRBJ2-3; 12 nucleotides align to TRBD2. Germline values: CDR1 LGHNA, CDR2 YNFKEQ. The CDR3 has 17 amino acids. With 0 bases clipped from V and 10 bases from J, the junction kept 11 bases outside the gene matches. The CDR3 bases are TGTGCCAGCAGCCAAGATGTGGGCCTGACTAGCGGGAGTTCGCAGTATTTT. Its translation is CASSQDVGLTSGSSQYF.

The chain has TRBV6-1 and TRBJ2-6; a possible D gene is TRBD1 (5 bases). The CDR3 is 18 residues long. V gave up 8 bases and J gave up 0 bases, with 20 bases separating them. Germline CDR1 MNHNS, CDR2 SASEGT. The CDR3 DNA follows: TGTGCCAGCGCATCTCCAACCGGACATAGCTCTGGGGCCAACGTCCTGACTTTC. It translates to CASASPTGHSSGANVLTF.

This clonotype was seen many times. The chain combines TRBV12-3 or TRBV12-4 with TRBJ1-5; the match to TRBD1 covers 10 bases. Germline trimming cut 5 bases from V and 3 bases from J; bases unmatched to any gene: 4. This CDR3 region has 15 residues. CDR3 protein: CASSRDRGANQPQHF. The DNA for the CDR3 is TGTGCCAGCAGTCGGGACAGGGGTGCCAATCAGCCCCAGCATTTT.

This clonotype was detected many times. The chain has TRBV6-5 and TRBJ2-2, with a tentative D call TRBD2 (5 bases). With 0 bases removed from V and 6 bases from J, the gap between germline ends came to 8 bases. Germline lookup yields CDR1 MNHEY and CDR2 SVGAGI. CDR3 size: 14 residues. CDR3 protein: CASSYSRVAGELFF. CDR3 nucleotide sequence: TGTGCCAGCAGTTACTCGAGGGTAGCCGGGGAGCTGTTTTTT.

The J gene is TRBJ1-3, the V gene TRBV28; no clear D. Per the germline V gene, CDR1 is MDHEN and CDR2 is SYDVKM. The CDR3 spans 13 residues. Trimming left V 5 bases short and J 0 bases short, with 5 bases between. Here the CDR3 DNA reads TGTGCCAGCAGTAGGTTCTCTGGAAACACCATATATTTT. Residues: CASSRFSGNTIYF.

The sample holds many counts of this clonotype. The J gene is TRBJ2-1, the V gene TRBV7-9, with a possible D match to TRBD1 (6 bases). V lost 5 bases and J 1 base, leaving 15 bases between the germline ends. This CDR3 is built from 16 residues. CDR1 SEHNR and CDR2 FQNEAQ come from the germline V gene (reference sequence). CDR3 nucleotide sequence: TGTGCCAGCAGCCGAGACAGGATACCATCCTACAATGAGCAGTTCTTC. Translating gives CASSRDRIPSYNEQFF. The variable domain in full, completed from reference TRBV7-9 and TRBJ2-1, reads DTGVSQNPRHKITKRGQNVTFRCDPISEHNRLYWYRQTLGQGPEFLTYFQNEAQLEKSRLLSDRFSAERPKGSFSTLEIQRTEQGDSAMYLCASSRDRIPSYNEQFFGPGTRLTVL.

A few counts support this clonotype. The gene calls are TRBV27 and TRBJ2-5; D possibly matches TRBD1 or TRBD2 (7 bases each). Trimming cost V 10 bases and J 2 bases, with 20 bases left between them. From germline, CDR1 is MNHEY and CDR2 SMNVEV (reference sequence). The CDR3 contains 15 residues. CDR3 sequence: CATTMTGRVQETQYF. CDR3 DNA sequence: TGTGCCACTACCATGACAGGGAGGGTACAAGAGACCCAGTACTTC.

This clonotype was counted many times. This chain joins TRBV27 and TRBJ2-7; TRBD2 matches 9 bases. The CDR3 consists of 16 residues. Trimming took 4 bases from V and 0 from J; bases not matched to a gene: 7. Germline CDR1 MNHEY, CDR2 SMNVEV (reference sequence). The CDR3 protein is CASSSTGTSLSYEQYF. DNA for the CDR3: TGTGCCAGCAGTTCTACCGGGACTAGCCTCTCCTACGAGCAGTACTTC.

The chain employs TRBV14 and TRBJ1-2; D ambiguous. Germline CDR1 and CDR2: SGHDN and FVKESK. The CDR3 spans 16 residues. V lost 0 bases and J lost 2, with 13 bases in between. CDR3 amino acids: CASSQDDRVINYGYTF. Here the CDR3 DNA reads TGTGCCAGCAGCCAAGATGATAGGGTAATCAACTATGGCTACACCTTC.

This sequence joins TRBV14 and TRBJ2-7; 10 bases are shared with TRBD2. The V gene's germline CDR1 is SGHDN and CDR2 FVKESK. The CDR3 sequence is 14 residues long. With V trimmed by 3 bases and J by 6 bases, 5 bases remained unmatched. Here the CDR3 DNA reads TGTGCCAGCAGCCACAGCGGGAGGGCCGTCGAGCAGTACTTC. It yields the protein CASSHSGRAVEQYF.